Shown below are 29 T cell receptor beta chains from a single sample sequenced in a study of T-cell memory formation after mild COVID-19. One entry per CDR3 protein, called by TCRdb with MiXCR from the 5' RACE reads. The data contain 250,000 to 300,000 distinct CDR3 sequences, 16% of them singletons. The source material was PBMCs or a T cell subset sorted from them (not recorded which). These receptors were obtained from a man younger than 30 who had mild COVID-19 (a few samples of this study predate the infection). Cell type and time point are not known.

Many counts were recorded for this clonotype. This chain connects TRBV28 to TRBJ2-5; TRBD1 aligns across 11 bases. The V gene's germline CDR1 is MDHEN and CDR2 SYDVKM. V lost 5 bases to trimming and J lost 1 base; unmatched junction nucleotides: 3. The CDR3 loop spans 15 amino acids. The chain's CDR3 is CASSGGQGAQETQYF. CDR3 in DNA: TGTGCCAGCAGTGGAGGACAGGGGGCCCAAGAGACCCAGTACTTC.

This clonotype was found a few times. This chain links TRBV6-5 with TRBJ1-1; no clear D. Per the germline V gene, CDR1 is MNHEY and CDR2 is SVGAGI. The CDR3 extends over 11 amino acids. The V and J ends lost 2 bases and 7 bases respectively, with 5 bases between them. In DNA form, the CDR3 reads TGTGCCAGCAGTTACCAATATGAAGCTTTCTTT. It codes for CASSYQYEAFF.

J is TRBJ1-6 and V is TRBV19; 7 bases match TRBD1. V lost 6 bases, J lost 7 bases, and 6 bases stayed unmatched. Germline CDR1 reads LNHDA; CDR2 reads SQIVND (reference sequence). CDR3 size: 14 residues. DNA of the CDR3: TGTGCCAGTAGCACAGGGGCGAGGAATTCACCCCTCCACTTT. Amino acids: CASSTGARNSPLHF.

On this clonotype: No conserved phenylalanine or tryptophan ends this CDR3, so it is likely a read error. The CDR3, as DNA: TGTGCCAGCAGCGGTCGACTAGCGGGGTTACAAGAGACCCAGTACTTA. Its protein product is CASSGRLAGLQETQYL. The V and J genes are TRBV7-2 and TRBJ2-5; 11 bases are a match to TRBD2. The CDR3 sequence is 16 residues long. Trimming removed 5 bases from V and 2 bases from J; junction bases left unmatched: 7. From germline, CDR1 is SGHTA and CDR2 FQGNSA.

The chain links TRBV29-1 to TRBJ2-1, with TRBD2 matching 7 bases. Unmatched junction bases numbered 6, after V lost 8 bases and J lost 8 bases. This CDR3 spans 11 amino acids. Germline CDR1 reads SQVTM; CDR2 reads ANQGSEA. CDR3: CSLKGGHEQFF. The CDR3 DNA is TGCAGCCTTAAGGGAGGGCATGAGCAGTTCTTC.

CDR3 sequence: CASSYLRDDASPLHF. In nucleotides, the CDR3 is TGTGCCAGCAGTTACCTCCGGGACGATGCTTCACCCCTCCACTTT. V is TRBV6-2 or TRBV6-3 and J is TRBJ1-6; TRBD1 might be the D (5 bases). The V and J ends lost 2 bases and 9 bases respectively, with 14 bases between them. CDR1 is MNHEY and CDR2 is SVGEGT in the germline V gene. This CDR3 contains 15 residues.

This clonotype was seen only a few times. This chain links TRBV18 with TRBJ2-3; D remains unclear. The CDR3 contains 16 residues. The germline CDR1 and CDR2 sequences are KGHSH and LQKENI. Trimming shortened V by 2 bases and J by 0 bases, and 12 bases separated the two germline ends. DNA for the CDR3: TGTGCCAGCTCACCAAGTCGGTTTTCTAGCACAGATACGCAGTATTTT. This encodes CASSPSRFSSTDTQYF. The variable domain in full, with the rest retrieved from reference TRBV18 and TRBJ2-3, is NAGVMQNPRHLVRRRGQEARLRCSPMKGHSHVYWYRQLPEEGLKFMVYLQKENIIDESGMPKERFSAEFPKEGPSILRIQQVVRGDSAAYFCASSPSRFSSTDTQYFGPGTRLTVL.

This clonotype turned up a few times. This chain connects TRBV11-1 to TRBJ2-3, with D perhaps TRBD2 (5 bases). V lost 2 bases and J lost 2, with 8 bases in between. The germline CDR1 and CDR2 sequences are SGHAT and FQDESV (reference sequence). The CDR3 consists of 14 residues. CDR3 residues: CASSLQRFTDTQYF. The CDR3 DNA reads as TGTGCCAGCAGCTTACAGCGGTTCACAGATACGCAGTATTTT.

Only a few counts were recorded for this clonotype. V is TRBV5-4 and J is TRBJ2-1; maybe TRBD2 (5 bases). Germline-derived CDR1 and CDR2 are SGHNT and YYREEE (reference sequence). The ends were cut back, 4 bases at V and 9 bases at J, with 8 bases in the middle. The CDR3 has 11 amino acids. The CDR3: CASSHGGEQFF. CDR3 coding DNA: TGTGCCAGCAGCCACGGAGGTGAGCAGTTCTTC.

In this sample, this clonotype turned up a few times. This chain links TRBV30 with TRBJ2-7, with D perhaps matching TRBD1 or TRBD2 (6 bases each). The CDR3 totals 13 residues. Germline CDR1 GTSNPN, CDR2 SVGIG (reference sequence). The V end lost 4 bases, the J end lost 4 bases, and 14 bases lay between the germline ends. CDR3: CAWTPGARYEQYF. The DNA for the CDR3 is TGTGCCTGGACGCCGGGGGCTCGGTACGAGCAGTACTTC.

The rearrangement uses TRBV20-1 and TRBJ2-3, with D uncertain. This CDR3 comprises 13 residues. V gave up 3 bases and J gave up 5 bases, with 12 bases separating them. Looked up from germline, CDR1 is DFQATT and CDR2 is SNEGSKA (reference sequence). In DNA form, the CDR3 reads TGCAGTGCTAGGGGAAGGACCGGAGATACGCAGTATTTT. Protein: CSARGRTGDTQYF.

The J gene is TRBJ1-1, the V gene TRBV29-1; D is unresolved. The germline CDR1 and CDR2 sequences are SQVTM and ANQGSEA. V lost 6 bases and J 2 bases, leaving 13 bases between the germline ends. CDR3 size: 13 residues. The CDR3 bases are TGCAGCGTCCCGGTCCAGAGTAACACTGAAGCTTTCTTT. As protein: CSVPVQSNTEAFF.

This chain joins TRBV28 and TRBJ1-2, with unresolved D. From germline, CDR1 is MDHEN and CDR2 SYDVKM. The CDR3 has 14 residues. The V and J ends lost 6 bases and 4 bases respectively, with 15 bases between them. This chain's CDR3 is CASSPLGTGYGYTF. Here the CDR3 DNA reads TGTGCCAGCAGCCCTCTCGGAACGGGCTATGGCTACACCTTC.

This clonotype was observed many times. The gene calls are TRBV7-2 and TRBJ2-5, with D possibly TRBD1 on 6 matching bases. Trimming took off 0 bases at V and 1 base at J, with 15 bases between the two ends. Germline CDR1 is SGHTA and CDR2 is FQGNSA. The CDR3 runs 17 residues. DNA for the CDR3: TGTGCCAGCAGCTTAGCCGACAGGAGGATAAGCCAAGAGACCCAGTACTTC. This encodes CASSLADRRISQETQYF.

This clonotype was counted only a few times. This chain uses TRBV6-2 or TRBV6-3 with TRBJ2-7; TRBD1 matches 9 bases. Germline CDR1 is MNHEY and CDR2 is SVGEGT. The CDR3 has 14 residues. After removal of 2 bases from V and 3 bases from J, the junction contained 2 bases not matched to a gene. CDR3 amino acids: CASSYRTGVYEQYV. Written as DNA, the CDR3 is TGTGCCAGCAGTTACCGGACAGGGGTCTACGAGCAGTACGTC.

This clonotype has a count of ten or more. The CDR3 DNA sequence: TGTGCCAGCAGCCTGGTTTGGACAGGGGTAAACAATGAGCAGTTCTTC. This translates into CASSLVWTGVNNEQFF. The rearrangement uses TRBV7-6 and TRBJ2-1; 9 bases fit TRBD1. Germline CDR1 reads SGHVS; CDR2 reads FNYEAQ. This CDR3 is 16 amino acids long. With V trimmed by 5 bases and J by 5 bases, 10 bases remained unmatched.

This clonotype has only a few counts. The rearrangement joins TRBV5-5 to TRBJ2-5; possibly TRBD2 for D (5 bases). With 0 bases removed from V and 4 bases from J, the gap between germline ends came to 13 bases. The CDR3 has 15 residues. Germline V gene sequence: CDR1 SGHKS, CDR2 YYEKEE (reference sequence). CDR3 residues: CASSLGGLEGETQYF. The CDR3 DNA is TGTGCCAGCAGCTTGGGAGGTCTAGAGGGAGAGACCCAGTACTTC.

The V gene is TRBV12-3 or TRBV12-4, the J gene TRBJ2-7, with D hard to call. V lost 7 bases, J lost 0 bases, and 13 bases lay in between. The CDR3 spans 14 residues. This CDR3 is CASNPRTVSYEQYF. The DNA of the CDR3 is TGTGCCAGCAACCCCCGGACGGTCTCCTACGAGCAGTACTTC.

CDR3 residues: CASRLSSSYTGELFF. DNA for the CDR3: TGTGCCAGCCGCTTAAGTTCAAGTTACACCGGGGAGCTGTTTTTT. V usage is TRBV12-3 or TRBV12-4 and J usage is TRBJ2-2; D is undetermined. The CDR3 totals 15 residues. V lost 8 bases, J lost 3 bases, and 16 bases lay in between.

This clonotype was found a few times. V and J are TRBV4-3 and TRBJ1-1; D is uncertain. Looked up from germline, CDR1 is LGHNA and CDR2 is YSLEER. The CDR3 spans 14 residues. The ends were cut back, 0 bases at V and 4 bases at J, with 9 bases in the middle. The CDR3 nucleotides read TGCGCCAGCAGCCAAGAGAGTTCGGGCACTGAAGCTTTCTTT. Translated, it gives CASSQESSGTEAFF.

This clonotype was found a few times. The chain has TRBV11-2 and TRBJ2-3; D gene uncertain. Trimming took 5 bases from V and 5 from J, leaving 11 bases between them. The germline V gene has CDR1 SGHAT and CDR2 FQNNGV. CDR3 length equals 13 residues. For the CDR3, the DNA is TGTGCCAGCAGCCTGAACTTTCAAGATACGCAGTATTTT. Encoded protein: CASSLNFQDTQYF.

This chain joins TRBV7-6 and TRBJ2-7; maybe TRBD1 (5 bases). CDR3 length: 18 amino acids. Germline V CDR1 and CDR2: SGHVS, FNYEAQ. Trimming left V 5 bases short and J 4 bases short, with 27 bases between. The CDR3: CASSQTADSPKRLYEQYF. For the CDR3, the DNA is TGTGCCAGCAGCCAAACAGCCGACAGTCCCAAGAGGTTGTACGAGCAGTACTTC.

This clonotype was observed at least ten times. This CDR3 reads CASSPQDMATDTQYF. CDR3 nucleotides: TGTGCCAGCAGCCCTCAAGATATGGCAACAGATACGCAGTATTTT. The chain recombines TRBV12-3 or TRBV12-4 with TRBJ2-3; D ambiguous. Trimming pared 6 bases from V and 3 bases from J, leaving 16 bases between. The CDR3 is 15 residues long.

The chain uses TRBV30 and TRBJ2-4, with TRBD1 identical over 9 bases. This CDR3 is built from 14 residues. Germline V gene lookup returns CDR1 GTSNPN and CDR2 SVGIG (reference sequence). Trimming at V came to 3 bases and at J to 8 bases, leaving 8 bases not matched to a gene. The CDR3 loop reads CAWSERDRAHIQYF. The CDR3 DNA reads TGTGCCTGGAGCGAACGGGACAGGGCGCACATTCAGTACTTC.

This clonotype has only a few counts. V is TRBV7-3 and J is TRBJ2-7, with a weak D call TRBD2 (5 bases). Trimming took off 4 bases at V and 3 bases at J, with 22 bases between the two ends. CDR1 is SGHTA, CDR2 FQGTGA, per germline. The CDR3 has 17 amino acids. The CDR3 sequence is CASSSPRPSGTGYEQYF. Written as DNA, the CDR3 is TGTGCCAGCAGCTCCCCCAGGCCCTCGGGAACGGGCTACGAGCAGTACTTC.

This clonotype was counted between two and nine times. J is TRBJ2-2 and V is TRBV5-1; D remains ambiguous. Germline V gives CDR1 SGHRS, CDR2 YFSETQ. Deletions cut 0 bases from V and 0 bases from J, with 0 bases between. This CDR3 is built from 13 residues. CDR3 in amino acids: CASSLANTGELFF. Here the CDR3 DNA reads TGCGCCAGCAGCTTGGCGAACACCGGGGAGCTGTTTTTT.

This clonotype came up many times. J is TRBJ2-7 and V is TRBV2; 7 bases agree with TRBD1. After removal of 3 bases from V and 0 bases from J, the junction contained 5 bases not matched to a gene. CDR3 length equals 15 residues. Germline loops: CDR1 SNHLY, CDR2 FYNNEI. CDR3 sequence (DNA): TGTGCCAGCAGTGAGGGACAGCTGGCCTCCTACGAGCAGTACTTC. Amino acid sequence: CASSEGQLASYEQYF.

At least ten counts were recorded for this clonotype. The chain joins TRBV20-1 to TRBJ2-2, with TRBD2 matching over 12 bases. Germline CDR1 DFQATT, CDR2 SNEGSKA (reference sequence). V lost 1 base and J lost 6; bases outside the gene matches: 3. The CDR3 sequence is 15 residues long. In nucleotides, the CDR3 is TGCAGTGCTAGAGGGACTAGCGGGGAATCCGGGGAGCTGTTTTTT. Translating gives CSARGTSGESGELFF.

The rearrangement joins TRBV6-2 or TRBV6-3 to TRBJ2-1; possible D gene TRBD2, 5 bases. Trimming removed 7 bases at V and 7 bases at J, with 17 bases between. Per the germline V gene, CDR1 is MNHEY and CDR2 is SVGEGT. The CDR3 runs to 14 residues. The CDR3 protein is CASTLGLAGNEQFF. In DNA form, the CDR3 reads TGTGCCAGCACCTTAGGACTCGCTGGGAATGAGCAGTTCTTC.